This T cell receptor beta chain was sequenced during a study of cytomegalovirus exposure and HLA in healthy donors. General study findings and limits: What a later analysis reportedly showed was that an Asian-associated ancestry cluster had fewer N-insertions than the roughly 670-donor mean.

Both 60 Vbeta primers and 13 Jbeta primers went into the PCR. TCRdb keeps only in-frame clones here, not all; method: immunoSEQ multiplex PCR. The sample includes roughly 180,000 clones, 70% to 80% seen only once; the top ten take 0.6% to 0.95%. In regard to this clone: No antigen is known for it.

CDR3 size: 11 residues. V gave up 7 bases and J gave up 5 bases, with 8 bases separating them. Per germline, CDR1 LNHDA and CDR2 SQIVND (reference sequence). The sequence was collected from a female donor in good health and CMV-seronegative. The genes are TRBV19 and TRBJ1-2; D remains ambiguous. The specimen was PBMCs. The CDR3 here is CASKGDYGYTF. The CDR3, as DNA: TGTGCCAGTAAAGGAGATTATGGCTACACCTTC.